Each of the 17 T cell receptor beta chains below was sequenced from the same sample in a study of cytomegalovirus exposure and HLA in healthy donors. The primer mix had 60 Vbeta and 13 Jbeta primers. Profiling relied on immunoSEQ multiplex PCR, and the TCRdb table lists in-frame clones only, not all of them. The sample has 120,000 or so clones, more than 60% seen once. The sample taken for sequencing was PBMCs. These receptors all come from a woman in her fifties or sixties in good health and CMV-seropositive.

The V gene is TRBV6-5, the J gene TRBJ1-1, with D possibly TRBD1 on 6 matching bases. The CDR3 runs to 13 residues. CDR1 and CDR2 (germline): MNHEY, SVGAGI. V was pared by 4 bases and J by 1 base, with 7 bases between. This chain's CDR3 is CASSLTGNTEAFF. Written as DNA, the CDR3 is TGTGCCAGCAGTTTGACAGGGAACACTGAAGCTTTCTTT.

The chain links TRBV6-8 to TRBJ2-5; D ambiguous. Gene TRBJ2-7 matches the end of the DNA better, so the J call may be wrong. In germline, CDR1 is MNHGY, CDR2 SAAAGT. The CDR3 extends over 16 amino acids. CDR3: CASRPRCESCDYEQYF. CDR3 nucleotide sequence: TGTGCCAGCAGGCCTCGCTGCGAGAGCTGTGACTACGAGCAGTACTTC.

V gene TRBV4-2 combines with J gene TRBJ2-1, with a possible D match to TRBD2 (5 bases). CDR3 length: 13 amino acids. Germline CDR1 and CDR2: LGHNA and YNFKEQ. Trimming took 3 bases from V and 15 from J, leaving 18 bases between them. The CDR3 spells CASSQEDSPWGFF. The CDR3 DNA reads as TGTGCCAGCAGCCAGGAGGATTCACCCTGGGGGTTCTTC.

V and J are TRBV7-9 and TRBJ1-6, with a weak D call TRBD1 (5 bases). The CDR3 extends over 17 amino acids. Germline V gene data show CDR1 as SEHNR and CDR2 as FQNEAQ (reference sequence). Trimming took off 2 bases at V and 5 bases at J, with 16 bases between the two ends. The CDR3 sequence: CASSLRILKGDNSPLHF. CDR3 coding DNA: TGTGCCAGCAGCTTAAGGATCCTCAAAGGGGATAATTCACCCCTCCACTTT.

CDR3 amino acids: CASSSQAPGSGNTIYF. In DNA form, the CDR3 reads TGTGCCAGCAGCTCACAGGCTCCGGGCTCTGGAAACACCATATATTTT. The rearrangement joins TRBV7-2 to TRBJ1-3, with D maybe TRBD1 (5 bases). The CDR3 has 16 residues. Germline V gives CDR1 SGHTA, CDR2 FQGNSA. V shed 4 bases and J shed 0 bases, with 13 bases lying between them.

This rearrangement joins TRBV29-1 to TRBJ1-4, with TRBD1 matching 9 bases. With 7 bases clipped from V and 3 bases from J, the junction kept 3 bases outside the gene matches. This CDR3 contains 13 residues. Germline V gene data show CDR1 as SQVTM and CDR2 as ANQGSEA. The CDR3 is CSARQGANEKLFF. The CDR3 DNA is TGCAGCGCCCGACAGGGGGCTAATGAAAAACTGTTTTTT.

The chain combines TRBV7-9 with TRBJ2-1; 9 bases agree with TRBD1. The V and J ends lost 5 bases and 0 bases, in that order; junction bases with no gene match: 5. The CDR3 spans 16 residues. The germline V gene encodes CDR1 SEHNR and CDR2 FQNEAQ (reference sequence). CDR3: CASSPRGQGSYNEQFF. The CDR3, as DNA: TGTGCCAGCAGCCCAAGGGGACAGGGCTCCTACAATGAGCAGTTCTTC.

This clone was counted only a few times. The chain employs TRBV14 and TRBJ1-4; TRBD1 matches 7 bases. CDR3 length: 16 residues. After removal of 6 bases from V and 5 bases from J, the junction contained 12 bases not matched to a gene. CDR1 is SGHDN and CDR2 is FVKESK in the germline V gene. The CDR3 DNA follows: TGTGCCAGCAGGTACCGGACAGGTCCTTTCAATGAAAAACTGTTTTTT. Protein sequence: CASRYRTGPFNEKLFF.

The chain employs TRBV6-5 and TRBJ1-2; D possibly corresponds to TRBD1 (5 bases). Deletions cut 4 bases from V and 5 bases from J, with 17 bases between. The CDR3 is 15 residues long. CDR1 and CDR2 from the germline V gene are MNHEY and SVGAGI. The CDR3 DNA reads TGTGCCAGCAGTTTATACCGGGGGGGGGAGTATGGCTACACCTTC. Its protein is CASSLYRGGEYGYTF.

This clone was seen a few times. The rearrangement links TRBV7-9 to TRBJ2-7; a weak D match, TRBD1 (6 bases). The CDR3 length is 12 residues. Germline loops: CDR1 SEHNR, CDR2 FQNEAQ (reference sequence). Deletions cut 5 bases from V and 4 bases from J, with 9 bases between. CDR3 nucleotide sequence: TGTGCCAGCAGCGCACAGGGATACGAGCAGTACTTC. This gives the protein CASSAQGYEQYF.

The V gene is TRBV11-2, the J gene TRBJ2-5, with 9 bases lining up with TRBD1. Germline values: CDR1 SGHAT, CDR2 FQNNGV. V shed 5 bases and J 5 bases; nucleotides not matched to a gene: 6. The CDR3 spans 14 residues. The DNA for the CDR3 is TGTGCCAGCAGCCCCGGGACAGGGTCCGAGACCCAGTACTTC. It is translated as CASSPGTGSETQYF.

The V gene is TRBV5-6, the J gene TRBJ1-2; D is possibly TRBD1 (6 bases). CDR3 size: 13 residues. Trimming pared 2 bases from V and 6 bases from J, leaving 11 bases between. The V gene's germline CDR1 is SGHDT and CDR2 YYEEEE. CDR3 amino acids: CASSFRQAHGYTF. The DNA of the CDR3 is TGTGCCAGCAGCTTTCGACAGGCCCATGGCTACACCTTC.

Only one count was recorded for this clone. CDR3 amino acids: CASSLEVQGAIPYEQYF. CDR3 bases: TGTGCCAGCAGCTTAGAGGTGCAGGGGGCGATTCCCTACGAGCAGTACTTC. The V call is TRBV7-6, the J call TRBJ2-7, with 8 bases that match TRBD1. V gave up 1 base and J gave up 2 bases; unmatched junction bases: 10. CDR1 SGHVS and CDR2 FNYEAQ come from the germline V gene. The CDR3 has 17 residues.

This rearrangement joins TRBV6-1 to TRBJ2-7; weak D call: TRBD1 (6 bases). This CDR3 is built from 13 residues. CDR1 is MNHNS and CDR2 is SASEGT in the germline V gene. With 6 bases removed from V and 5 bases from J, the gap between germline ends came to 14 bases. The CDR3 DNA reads TGTGCCAGCAGGAGTACAGGGTTCGACGAGCAGTACTTC. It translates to CASRSTGFDEQYF.

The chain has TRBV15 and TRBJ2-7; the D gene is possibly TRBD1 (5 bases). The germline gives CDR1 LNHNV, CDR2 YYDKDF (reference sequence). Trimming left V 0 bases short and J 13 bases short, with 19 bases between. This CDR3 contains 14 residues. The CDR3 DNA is TGTGCCACCAGCAGAGATGCAGGGTACCCCTCTCGATACTTC. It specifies CATSRDAGYPSRYF.

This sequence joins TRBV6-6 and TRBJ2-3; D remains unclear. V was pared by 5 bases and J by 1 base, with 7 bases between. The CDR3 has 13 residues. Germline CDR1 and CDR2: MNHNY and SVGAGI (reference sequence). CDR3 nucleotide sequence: TGTGCCAGCAGTCCTATAGGCACAGATACGCAGTATTTT. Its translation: CASSPIGTDTQYF.

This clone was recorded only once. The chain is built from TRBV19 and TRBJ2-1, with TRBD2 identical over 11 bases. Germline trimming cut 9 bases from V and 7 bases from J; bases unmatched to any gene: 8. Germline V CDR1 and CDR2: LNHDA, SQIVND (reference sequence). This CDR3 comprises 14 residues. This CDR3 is CASELAGVGNEQFF. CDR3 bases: TGTGCCAGCGAACTAGCGGGAGTGGGAAATGAGCAGTTCTTC. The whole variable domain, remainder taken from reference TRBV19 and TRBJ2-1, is DGGITQSPKYLFRKEGQNVTLSCEQNLNHDAMYWYRQDPGQGLRLIYYSQIVNDFQKGDIAEGYSVSREKKESFPLTVTSAQKNPTAFYLCASELAGVGNEQFFGPGTRLTVL.